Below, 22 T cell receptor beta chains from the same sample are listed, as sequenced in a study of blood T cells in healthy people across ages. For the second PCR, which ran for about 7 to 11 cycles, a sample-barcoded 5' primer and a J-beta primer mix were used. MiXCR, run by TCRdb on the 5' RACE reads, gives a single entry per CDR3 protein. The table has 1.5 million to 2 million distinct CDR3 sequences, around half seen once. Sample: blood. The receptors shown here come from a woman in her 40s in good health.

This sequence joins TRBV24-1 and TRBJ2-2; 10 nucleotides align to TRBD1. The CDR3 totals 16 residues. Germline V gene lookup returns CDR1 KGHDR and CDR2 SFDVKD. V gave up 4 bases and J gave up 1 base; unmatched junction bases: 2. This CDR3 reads CATSETGGRNTGELFF. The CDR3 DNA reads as TGTGCCACCAGTGAGACAGGGGGCCGGAACACCGGGGAGCTGTTTTTT.

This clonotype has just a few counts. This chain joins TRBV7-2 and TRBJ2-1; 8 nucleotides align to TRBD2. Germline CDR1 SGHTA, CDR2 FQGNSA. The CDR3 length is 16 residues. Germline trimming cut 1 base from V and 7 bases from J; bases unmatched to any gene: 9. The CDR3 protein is CASSLDSAASGNEQFF. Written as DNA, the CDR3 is TGTGCCAGCAGCTTAGATTCGGCGGCTAGCGGGAATGAGCAGTTCTTC.

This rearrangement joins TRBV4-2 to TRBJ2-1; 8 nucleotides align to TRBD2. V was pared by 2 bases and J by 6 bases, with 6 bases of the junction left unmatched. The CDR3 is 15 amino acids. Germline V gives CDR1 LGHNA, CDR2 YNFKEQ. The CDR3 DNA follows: TGTGCCAGCAGCCAAAGGGGACTAGAATCCAATGAGCAGTTCTTC. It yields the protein CASSQRGLESNEQFF.

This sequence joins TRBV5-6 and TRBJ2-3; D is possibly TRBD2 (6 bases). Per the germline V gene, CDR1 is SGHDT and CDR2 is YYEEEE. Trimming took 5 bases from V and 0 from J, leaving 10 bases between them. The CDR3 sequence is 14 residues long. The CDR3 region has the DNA TGTGCCAGCAGATCGGGGGTTAGCACAGATACGCAGTATTTT. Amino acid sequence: CASRSGVSTDTQYF. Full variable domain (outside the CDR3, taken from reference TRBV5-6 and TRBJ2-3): DAGVTQSPTHLIKTRGQQVTLRCSPKSGHDTVSWYQQALGQGPQFIFQYYEEEERQRGNFPDRFSGHQFPNYSSELNVNALLLGDSALYLCASRSGVSTDTQYFGPGTRLTVL.

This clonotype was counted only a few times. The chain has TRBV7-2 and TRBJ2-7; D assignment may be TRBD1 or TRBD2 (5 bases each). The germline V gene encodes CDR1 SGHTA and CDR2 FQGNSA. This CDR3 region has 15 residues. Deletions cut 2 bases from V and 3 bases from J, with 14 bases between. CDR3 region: CASSLPGRRIYEQYF. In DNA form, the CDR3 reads TGTGCCAGCAGCTTACCGGGACGGAGGATCTACGAGCAGTACTTC.

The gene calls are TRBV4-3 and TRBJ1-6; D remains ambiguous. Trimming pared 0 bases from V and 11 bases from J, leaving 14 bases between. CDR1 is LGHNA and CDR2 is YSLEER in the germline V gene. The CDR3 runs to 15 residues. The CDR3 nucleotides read TGCGCCAGCAGCCAAGATCAAACTCGGGGTGCACCCCTCCACTTT. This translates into CASSQDQTRGAPLHF.

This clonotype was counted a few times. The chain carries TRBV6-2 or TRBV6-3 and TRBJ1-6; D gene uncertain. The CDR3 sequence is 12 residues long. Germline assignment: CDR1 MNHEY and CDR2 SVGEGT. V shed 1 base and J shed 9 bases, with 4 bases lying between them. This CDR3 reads CASSYYLSPLHF. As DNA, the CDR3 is TGTGCCAGCAGTTACTATCTTTCACCCCTCCACTTT.

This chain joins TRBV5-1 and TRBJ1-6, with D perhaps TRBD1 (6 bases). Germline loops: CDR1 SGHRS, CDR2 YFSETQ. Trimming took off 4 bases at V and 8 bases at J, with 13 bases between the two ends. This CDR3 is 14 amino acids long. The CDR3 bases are TGCGCCAGCAGCCCCCGGACAGCGGATTCACCCCTCCACTTT. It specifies CASSPRTADSPLHF.

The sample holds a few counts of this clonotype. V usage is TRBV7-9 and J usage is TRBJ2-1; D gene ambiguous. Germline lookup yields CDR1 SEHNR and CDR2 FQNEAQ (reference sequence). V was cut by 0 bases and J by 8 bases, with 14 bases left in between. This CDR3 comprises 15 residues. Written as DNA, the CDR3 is TGTGCCAGCAGCTTAGCGGGCCCCGGAGTGGATGAGCAGTTCTTC. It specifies CASSLAGPGVDEQFF.

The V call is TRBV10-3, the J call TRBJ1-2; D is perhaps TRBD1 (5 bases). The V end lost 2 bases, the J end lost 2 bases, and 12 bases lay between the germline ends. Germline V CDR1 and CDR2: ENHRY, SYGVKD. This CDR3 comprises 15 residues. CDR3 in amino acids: CAISESAGTNYGYTF. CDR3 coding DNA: TGTGCCATCAGTGAGAGTGCAGGGACGAACTATGGCTACACCTTC.

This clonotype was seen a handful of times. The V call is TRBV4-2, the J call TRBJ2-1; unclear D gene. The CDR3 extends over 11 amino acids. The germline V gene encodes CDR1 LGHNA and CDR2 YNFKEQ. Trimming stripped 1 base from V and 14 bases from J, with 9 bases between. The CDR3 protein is CASSQARVKFF. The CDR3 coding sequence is TGTGCCAGCAGCCAAGCTAGGGTAAAGTTCTTC.

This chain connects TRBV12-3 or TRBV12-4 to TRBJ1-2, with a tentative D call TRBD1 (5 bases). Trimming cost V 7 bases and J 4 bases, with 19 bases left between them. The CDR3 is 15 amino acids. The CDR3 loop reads CASIPSGGMSYGYTF. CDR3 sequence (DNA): TGTGCCAGCATCCCCTCTGGGGGTATGTCCTATGGCTACACCTTC.

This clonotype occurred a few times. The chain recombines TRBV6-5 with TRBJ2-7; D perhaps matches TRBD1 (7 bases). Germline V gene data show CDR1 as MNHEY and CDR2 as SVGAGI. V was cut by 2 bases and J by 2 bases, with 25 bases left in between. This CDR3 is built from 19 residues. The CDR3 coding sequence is TGTGCCAGCAGTTACCCGCTAGACCCGACAGGGAGGAGGGCCTACGAGCAGTACTTC. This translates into CASSYPLDPTGRRAYEQYF.

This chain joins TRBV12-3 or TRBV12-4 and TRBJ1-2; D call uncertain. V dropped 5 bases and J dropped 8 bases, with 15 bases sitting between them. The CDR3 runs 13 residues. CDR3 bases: TGTGCCAGCAGTGAGGGCATGACGGGGGGCTACACCTTC. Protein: CASSEGMTGGYTF.

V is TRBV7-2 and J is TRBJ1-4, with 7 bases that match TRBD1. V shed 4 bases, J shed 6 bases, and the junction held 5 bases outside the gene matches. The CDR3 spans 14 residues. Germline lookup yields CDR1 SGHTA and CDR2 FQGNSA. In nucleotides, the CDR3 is TGTGCCAGCAGCTCAGGGGGTTACGATGAAAAACTGTTTTTT. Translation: CASSSGGYDEKLFF.

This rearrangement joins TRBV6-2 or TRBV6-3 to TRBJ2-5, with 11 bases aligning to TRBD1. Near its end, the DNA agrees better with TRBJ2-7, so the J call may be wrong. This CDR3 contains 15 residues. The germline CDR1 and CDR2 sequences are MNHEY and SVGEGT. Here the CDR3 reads CASRWTGGFTYEQYF. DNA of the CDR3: TGTGCCAGCAGATGGACAGGGGGCTTTACCTACGAGCAGTACTTC.

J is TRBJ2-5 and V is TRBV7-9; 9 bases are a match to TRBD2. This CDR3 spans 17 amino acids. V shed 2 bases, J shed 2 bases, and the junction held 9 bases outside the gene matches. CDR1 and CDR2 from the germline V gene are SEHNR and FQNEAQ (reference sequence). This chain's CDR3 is CASSLSGGPLRQETQYF. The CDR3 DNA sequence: TGTGCCAGCAGCTTAAGCGGGGGGCCCCTTAGACAAGAGACCCAGTACTTC. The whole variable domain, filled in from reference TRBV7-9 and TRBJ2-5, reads DTGVSQNPRHKITKRGQNVTFRCDPISEHNRLYWYRQTLGQGPEFLTYFQNEAQLEKSRLLSDRFSAERPKGSFSTLEIQRTEQGDSAMYLCASSLSGGPLRQETQYFGPGTRLLVL.

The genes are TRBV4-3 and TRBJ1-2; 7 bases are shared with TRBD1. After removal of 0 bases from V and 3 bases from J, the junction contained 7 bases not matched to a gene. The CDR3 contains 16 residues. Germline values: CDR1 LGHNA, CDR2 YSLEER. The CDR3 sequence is CASSQDQAGGHYGYTF. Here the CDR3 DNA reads TGCGCCAGCAGCCAAGATCAGGCAGGGGGTCACTATGGCTACACCTTC.

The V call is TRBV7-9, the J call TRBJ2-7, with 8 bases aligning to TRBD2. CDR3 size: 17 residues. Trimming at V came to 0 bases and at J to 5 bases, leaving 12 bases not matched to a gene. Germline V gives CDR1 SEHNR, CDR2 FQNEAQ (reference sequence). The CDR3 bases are TGTGCCAGCAGCTTAGCTACGGTCGGGGGGGTTTTCAACGAGCAGTACTTC. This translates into CASSLATVGGVFNEQYF.

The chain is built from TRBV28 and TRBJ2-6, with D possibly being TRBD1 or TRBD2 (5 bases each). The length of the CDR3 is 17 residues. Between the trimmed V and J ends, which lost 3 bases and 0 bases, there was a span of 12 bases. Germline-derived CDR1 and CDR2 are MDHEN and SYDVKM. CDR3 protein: CASSFRDALSGANVLTF. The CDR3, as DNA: TGTGCCAGCAGTTTCCGGGACGCTCTCTCTGGGGCCAACGTCCTGACTTTC.

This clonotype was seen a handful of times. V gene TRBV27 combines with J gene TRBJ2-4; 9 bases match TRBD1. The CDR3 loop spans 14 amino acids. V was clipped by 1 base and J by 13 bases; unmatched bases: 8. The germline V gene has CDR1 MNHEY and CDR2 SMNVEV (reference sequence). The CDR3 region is CASSLYRGQGEQYF. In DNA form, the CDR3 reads TGTGCCAGCAGTTTATACAGGGGGCAAGGTGAGCAGTACTTC.

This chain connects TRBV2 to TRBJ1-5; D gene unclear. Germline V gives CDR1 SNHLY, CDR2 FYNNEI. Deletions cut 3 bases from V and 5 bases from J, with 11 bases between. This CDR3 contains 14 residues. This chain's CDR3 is CASSESSAHQPQHF. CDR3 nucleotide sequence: TGTGCCAGCAGTGAGTCGTCAGCTCATCAGCCCCAGCATTTT. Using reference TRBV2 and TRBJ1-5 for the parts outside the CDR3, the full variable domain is EPEVTQTPSHQVTQMGQEVILRCVPISNHLYFYWYRQILGQKVEFLVSFYNNEISEKSEIFDDQFSVERPDGSNFTLKIRSTKLEDSAMYFCASSESSAHQPQHFGDGTRLSIL.